These 28 T cell receptor beta chains originate from one sample sequenced in a study of T-cell reconstitution after alpha-beta-depleted transplantation in children. It was with unique molecular identifiers that the TCRbeta library was prepared. TCRdb re-derived calls from the PCR reads in MiXCR, one entry per CDR3 protein. Here the sample spans 700,000 to 950,000 distinct CDR3 sequences, approximately 15% being singletons. The sample consisted of PBMCs, mostly from graft donor cells, taken 360 days after TCRalphabeta/CD19-depleted stem cell transplant. All receptors come from a male patient younger than 18 who had a stem cell transplant for acute lymphoblastic leukemia, so the T cells may come from the graft donor.

The rearrangement uses TRBV12-3 or TRBV12-4 and TRBJ2-4; tentatively, D is TRBD1 (5 bases). This CDR3 has 13 amino acids. Trimming pared 8 bases from V and 6 bases from J, leaving 14 bases between. CDR3 loop: CASGPGIINIQYF. CDR3 in DNA: TGTGCCAGCGGTCCAGGGATAATAAACATTCAGTACTTC.

There are a few counts of this clonotype. The chain is built from TRBV11-3 and TRBJ2-2; a possible D gene is TRBD2 (6 bases). The CDR3 is made up of 15 amino acids. Per the germline V gene, CDR1 is SGHNT and CDR2 is YENEEA. V was cut by 5 bases and J by 5 bases, with 15 bases left in between. The CDR3 bases are TGTGCCAGCAGCCCCCTCTGGGGGGTAACCGGGGAGCTGTTTTTT. As protein: CASSPLWGVTGELFF.

Details on this clonotype: The junction departs from germline at one end; a sequencing error may be responsible. This chain uses TRBV5-1 with TRBJ2-1; 9 positions agree with TRBD1. The CDR3 covers 15 residues. From germline, CDR1 is SGHRS and CDR2 YFSETQ. CDR3 nucleotide sequence: TGCGCCAGCAGCAGGGGACAGGGTGTCTACAATGAGCGGTTCTTC. It specifies CASSRGQGVYNERFF. The full variable domain, in which reference TRBV5-1 and TRBJ2-1 provide the parts outside the CDR3, is KAGVTQTPRYLIKTRGQQVTLSCSPISGHRSVSWYQQTPGQGLQFLFEYFSETQRNKGNFPGRFSGRQFSNSRSEMNVSTLELGDSALYLCASSRGQGVYNERFFGPGTRLTVL.

V is TRBV7-8 and J is TRBJ2-1; either TRBD1 or TRBD2 may fit D (5 bases each). CDR1 is SGHVS, CDR2 FQNEAQ, per germline. The CDR3 totals 15 residues. V was shortened by 5 bases and J by 5 bases, with 16 bases between the two germline ends. This CDR3 reads CASSGGSGNHNEQFF. CDR3 nucleotides: TGTGCCAGCAGCGGGGGAAGCGGTAACCACAATGAGCAGTTCTTC.

The J gene is TRBJ2-3, the V gene TRBV28; D is unresolved. CDR3 size: 15 residues. V lost 1 base and J lost 4, with 12 bases in between. CDR1 is MDHEN, CDR2 SYDVKM, per germline. CDR3 sequence reads: CASSLSGSKADTQYF. The CDR3 DNA reads TGTGCCAGCAGTTTATCGGGTAGTAAGGCAGATACGCAGTATTTT.

In this sample, this clonotype turned up many times. The chain has TRBV12-3 or TRBV12-4 and TRBJ2-1; D gene uncertain. The CDR3 has 11 amino acids. Deletions cut 7 bases from V and 6 bases from J, with 7 bases between. This chain's CDR3 is CASTLSNEQFF. Here the CDR3 DNA reads TGTGCCAGCACCCTGAGCAATGAGCAGTTCTTC.

In its sample, this clonotype was seen a few times. The chain joins TRBV12-3 or TRBV12-4 to TRBJ2-4; no clear D gene. Trimming shortened V by 4 bases and J by 12 bases, and 10 bases separated the two germline ends. This CDR3 region has 11 residues. CDR3 in DNA: TGTGCCAGCAGTTCTGGGCCCCCTCAGTACTTC. It translates to CASSSGPPQYF.

V is TRBV20-1 and J is TRBJ2-7, with 9 positions matching TRBD2. The CDR3 is made up of 15 amino acids. Trimming at V came to 5 bases and at J to 2 bases, leaving 10 bases not matched to a gene. Per the germline V gene, CDR1 is DFQATT and CDR2 is SNEGSKA (reference sequence). This chain's CDR3 is CSAGLRAGGPYEQYF. The DNA of the CDR3 is TGCAGTGCTGGTCTAAGGGCGGGAGGGCCCTACGAGCAGTACTTC.

The V gene is TRBV30, the J gene TRBJ2-4; D is possibly TRBD2 (5 bases). Germline V gene data show CDR1 as GTSNPN and CDR2 as SVGIG (reference sequence). This CDR3 has 14 amino acids. Trimming pared 0 bases from V and 0 bases from J, leaving 6 bases between. The CDR3 nucleotides read TGTGCCTGGAGTGTACTAGGAGCCAAAAACATTCAGTACTTC. Translating it yields CAWSVLGAKNIQYF. Drawing the rest from reference TRBV30 and TRBJ2-4, the complete variable domain is SQTIHQWPATLVQPVGSPLSLECTVEGTSNPNLYWYRQAAGRGLQLLFYSVGIGQISSEVPQNLSASRPQDRQFILSSKKLLLSDSGFYLCAWSVLGAKNIQYFGAGTRLSVL.

This clonotype has a handful of counts. The chain couples TRBV7-9 to TRBJ2-7, with 9 nucleotides matching TRBD1. Germline CDR1 reads SEHNR; CDR2 reads FQNEAQ (reference sequence). This CDR3 comprises 16 residues. With V trimmed by 3 bases and J by 5 bases, 11 bases remained unmatched. The CDR3 bases are TGTGCCAGCAGCTTTACGACAGGGGGAAAGAGCCACGAGCAGTACTTC. Its protein is CASSFTTGGKSHEQYF.

This clonotype was recorded a few times. V and J are TRBV24-1 and TRBJ1-4; D gene unclear. The CDR3 spans 16 residues. Germline loops: CDR1 KGHDR, CDR2 SFDVKD. Between the trimmed V and J ends, which lost 9 bases and 0 bases, there was a span of 16 bases. The CDR3 DNA sequence: TGTGCCACCGCCCCGGGCCTCGTTGCAACTAATGAAAAACTGTTTTTT. Residues: CATAPGLVATNEKLFF.

This clonotype was recorded many times. This chain links TRBV7-9 with TRBJ2-5; unclear D gene. The V end lost 5 bases, the J end lost 4 bases, and 11 bases lay between the germline ends. This CDR3 is built from 13 residues. Germline V gives CDR1 SEHNR, CDR2 FQNEAQ (reference sequence). CDR3 sequence (DNA): TGTGCCAGCAGCCCCCATCGAGGAGAGACCCAGTACTTC. Translation gives CASSPHRGETQYF.

On this clonotype: No conserved phenylalanine or tryptophan is present at the end of the CDR3, so a read error is the likely explanation. The gene calls are TRBV5-1 and TRBJ2-7; D gene unclear. From germline, CDR1 is SGHRS and CDR2 YFSETQ. This CDR3 is built from 16 residues. V lost 0 bases and J 2 bases, leaving 15 bases between the germline ends. CDR3 residues: CASSLDTESRPYEQYL. The CDR3 coding sequence is TGCGCCAGCAGCTTGGACACAGAGTCCAGACCCTACGAGCAGTACCTC.

The chain carries TRBV27 and TRBJ2-7; 10 positions match TRBD1. Looked up from germline, CDR1 is MNHEY and CDR2 is SMNVEV (reference sequence). The CDR3 consists of 16 residues. V was pared by 4 bases and J by 3 bases, with 9 bases of the junction left unmatched. CDR3 sequence (DNA): TGTGCCAGCAGTTACTTCGGACAGGGGGGCTACTACGAGCAGTACTTC. It codes for CASSYFGQGGYYEQYF.

This clonotype was found a few times. The chain combines TRBV12-3 or TRBV12-4 with TRBJ2-5; 12 positions match TRBD2. The V gene end was trimmed by 5 bases and the J gene end by 7 bases; junction bases not matched to a gene: 8. The CDR3 has 15 residues. Here the CDR3 reads CASSQPGTSGLTQYF. The CDR3 region has the DNA TGTGCCAGCAGTCAGCCCGGGACTAGCGGGCTGACCCAGTACTTC.

This chain joins TRBV12-3 or TRBV12-4 and TRBJ1-5; D ambiguous. Trimming took off 5 bases at V and 7 bases at J, with 15 bases between the two ends. CDR3 size: 14 residues. CDR3 sequence: CASSPSIPAQPQHF. The CDR3 DNA sequence: TGTGCCAGCAGTCCGAGTATTCCGGCCCAGCCCCAGCATTTT.

This clonotype showed up many times. J is TRBJ2-1 and V is TRBV4-1; D might be TRBD2 (5 bases). In germline, CDR1 is MGHRA, CDR2 YSYEKL. The germline V and J ends were trimmed by 4 bases and 5 bases, with 21 bases remaining between them. CDR3 length equals 17 residues. CDR3 sequence reads: CASSPSPGSIGDNEQFF. The CDR3 region has the DNA TGCGCCAGCAGCCCATCTCCGGGGTCTATTGGGGACAATGAGCAGTTCTTC.

The J gene is TRBJ2-7, the V gene TRBV12-3 or TRBV12-4; perhaps TRBD1 as D (5 bases). Trimming shortened V by 6 bases and J by 0 bases, and 18 bases separated the two germline ends. The CDR3 sequence is 16 residues long. DNA for the CDR3: TGTGCCAGCAGCCCCCAGACAGTATCTCTCTCCTACGAGCAGTACTTC. Its translation is CASSPQTVSLSYEQYF.

There are a few counts of this clonotype. V and J are TRBV7-3 and TRBJ2-3; 7 bases align to TRBD2. The germline gives CDR1 SGHTA, CDR2 FQGTGA. The length of the CDR3 is 16 residues. With 5 bases clipped from V and 0 bases from J, the junction kept 8 bases outside the gene matches. This CDR3 is CASSVKGRVSTDTQYF. CDR3 nucleotide sequence: TGTGCCAGCAGCGTTAAGGGGAGGGTTAGCACAGATACGCAGTATTTT. The variable domain in full, with the rest retrieved from reference TRBV7-3 and TRBJ2-3, is GAGVSQTPSNKVTEKGKYVELRCDPISGHTALYWYRQSLGQGPEFLIYFQGTGAADDSGLPNDRFFAVRPEGSVSTLKIQRTERGDSAVYLCASSVKGRVSTDTQYFGPGTRLTVL.

In its sample, this clonotype was seen many times. The V call is TRBV29-1, the J call TRBJ2-1, with D unresolved. The CDR3 runs to 11 residues. CDR1 SQVTM and CDR2 ANQGSEA come from the germline V gene. V lost 3 bases and J 3 bases, leaving 3 bases between the germline ends. CDR3 residues: CSVDDYNEQFF. CDR3 in DNA: TGCAGCGTTGACGACTACAATGAGCAGTTCTTC.

Ten or more counts support this clonotype. This chain links TRBV5-1 with TRBJ2-1; possibly TRBD2 for D (6 bases). This CDR3 region has 15 residues. CDR1 SGHRS and CDR2 YFSETQ come from the germline V gene. V shed 0 bases and J shed 4 bases, with 11 bases lying between them. The DNA of the CDR3 is TGCGCCAGCAGCTTGGTACTAGCCCGATACAATGAGCAGTTCTTC. This sequence encodes CASSLVLARYNEQFF. The variable domain in full, completed from reference TRBV5-1 and TRBJ2-1, reads KAGVTQTPRYLIKTRGQQVTLSCSPISGHRSVSWYQQTPGQGLQFLFEYFSETQRNKGNFPGRFSGRQFSNSRSEMNVSTLELGDSALYLCASSLVLARYNEQFFGPGTRLTVL.

The rearrangement links TRBV29-1 to TRBJ2-7; TRBD2 is a possible D gene (5 bases). Deletions cut 1 base from V and 2 bases from J, with 9 bases between. CDR3 size: 13 residues. From germline, CDR1 is SQVTM and CDR2 ANQGSEA. The CDR3 is CSVEGSGPYEQYF. As DNA, the CDR3 is TGCAGCGTTGAAGGGAGCGGCCCCTACGAGCAGTACTTC.

This clonotype was seen only a few times. The chain uses TRBV11-3 and TRBJ1-1; TRBD1 might be the D (5 bases). V dropped 2 bases and J dropped 7 bases, with 14 bases sitting between them. The CDR3 sequence is 14 residues long. Per germline, CDR1 SGHNT and CDR2 YENEEA. This chain's CDR3 is CASSLYDSPSEAFF. In DNA form, the CDR3 reads TGTGCCAGCAGCTTATACGACAGCCCGAGTGAAGCTTTCTTT.

The rearrangement uses TRBV20-1 and TRBJ1-4; the D is unclear. Germline CDR1 is DFQATT and CDR2 is SNEGSKA (reference sequence). The CDR3 totals 15 residues. Trimming left V 4 bases short and J 6 bases short, with 18 bases between. The chain's CDR3 is CSAKSPSGAHEKLFF. The CDR3 DNA reads TGCAGTGCTAAAAGTCCCTCGGGAGCTCATGAAAAACTGTTTTTT.

Only a few counts were recorded for this clonotype. The chain joins TRBV11-1 to TRBJ1-5, with a possible D match to TRBD1 (5 bases). This CDR3 region has 14 residues. The V gene lost 3 bases and the J gene lost 6 bases, with 12 bases spanning the gap. CDR1 and CDR2 from the germline V gene are SGHAT and FQDESV (reference sequence). The CDR3 is CASSLTGGFQPQHF. The CDR3 region has the DNA TGTGCCAGCAGCTTGACTGGGGGTTTTCAGCCCCAGCATTTT. Full variable domain (remainder filled in from reference TRBV11-1 and TRBJ1-5): EAEVAQSPRYKITEKSQAVAFWCDPISGHATLYWYRQILGQGPELLVQFQDESVVDDSQLPKDRFSAERLKGVDSTLKIQPAELGDSAMYLCASSLTGGFQPQHFGDGTRLSIL.

The chain has TRBV24-1 and TRBJ2-5; possibly TRBD1 for D (6 bases). The CDR3 extends over 17 amino acids. Germline CDR1 and CDR2: KGHDR and SFDVKD. Trimming cost V 0 bases and J 6 bases, with 19 bases left between them. CDR3 loop: CATSDLWAGECVKTQYF. The CDR3 DNA sequence: TGTGCCACCAGTGATTTGTGGGCAGGGGAGTGTGTAAAGACCCAGTACTTC.

This clonotype appeared a few times. V gene TRBV7-7 combines with J gene TRBJ1-4; TRBD1 is a possible D gene (5 bases). This CDR3 has 13 amino acids. CDR1 is SSHAT and CDR2 is FNYEAQ in the germline V gene (reference sequence). V lost 3 bases, J lost 7 bases, and 9 bases lay in between. CDR3 loop: CASSLLGVEKLFF. As DNA, the CDR3 is TGTGCCAGCAGCTTGCTGGGGGTTGAAAAACTGTTTTTT.

This clonotype was seen at least ten times. The chain joins TRBV10-3 to TRBJ2-1, with D possibly matching TRBD1 (6 bases). With 4 bases removed from V and 10 bases from J, the gap between germline ends came to 8 bases. CDR3 length: 11 amino acids. CDR1 is ENHRY, CDR2 SYGVKD, per germline. The CDR3 region is CAISVGTEQFF. In DNA, the CDR3 is TGTGCCATCAGTGTAGGGACAGAGCAGTTCTTC.